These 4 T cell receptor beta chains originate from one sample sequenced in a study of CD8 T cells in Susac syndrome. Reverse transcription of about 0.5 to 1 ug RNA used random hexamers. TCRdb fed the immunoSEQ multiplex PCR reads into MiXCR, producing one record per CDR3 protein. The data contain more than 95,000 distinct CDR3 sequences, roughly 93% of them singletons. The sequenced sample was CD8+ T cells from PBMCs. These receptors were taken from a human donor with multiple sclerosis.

CDR3 nucleotide sequence: TGTGCCACCAGCTGGACAGGGAACACTGAAGCTTTCTTT. Translated: CATSWTGNTEAFF. This chain links TRBV15 with TRBJ1-1, with 7 bases that match TRBD1. Germline V gene sequence: CDR1 LNHNV, CDR2 YYDKDF (reference sequence). The CDR3 runs to 13 residues. The J segment lost 1 base and the V segment lost 5 bases, leaving 1 base of the junction unmatched.

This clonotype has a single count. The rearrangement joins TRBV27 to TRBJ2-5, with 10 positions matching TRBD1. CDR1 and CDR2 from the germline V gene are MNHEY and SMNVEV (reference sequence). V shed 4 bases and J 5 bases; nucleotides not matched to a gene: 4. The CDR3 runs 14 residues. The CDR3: CASSWGTGVETQYF. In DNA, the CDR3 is TGTGCCAGCAGTTGGGGGACAGGGGTCGAGACCCAGTACTTC.

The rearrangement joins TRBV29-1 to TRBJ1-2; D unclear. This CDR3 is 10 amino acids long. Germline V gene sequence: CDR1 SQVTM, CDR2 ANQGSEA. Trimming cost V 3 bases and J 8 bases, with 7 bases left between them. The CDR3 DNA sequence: TGCAGCGTTGACTCAGGCGGCTACACCTTC. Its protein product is CSVDSGGYTF.

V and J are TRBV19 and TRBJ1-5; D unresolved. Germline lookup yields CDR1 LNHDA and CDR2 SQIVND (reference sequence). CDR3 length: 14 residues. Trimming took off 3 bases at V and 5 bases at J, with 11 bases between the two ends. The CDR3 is CASSMRGLHQPQHF. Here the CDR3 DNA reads TGTGCCAGTAGTATGAGAGGACTCCATCAGCCCCAGCATTTT.